The 16 T cell receptor beta chains reported below all come from one sample, sequenced in a study of blood T cell repertoires in COVID-19. Measured with immunoSEQ multiplex PCR; TCRdb has only the in-frame clones, and not every one. The table has about 150,000 clones, roughly 84% seen once. The specimen sequenced was PBMCs or T cells enriched from blood (not recorded which). The receptor source for this set is a woman between 45 and 60 years old who had been exposed to COVID-19.

The chain has TRBV11-2 and TRBJ2-7; 8 nucleotides match TRBD1. The CDR3 sequence is 16 residues long. Germline V gives CDR1 SGHAT, CDR2 FQNNGV. V shed 0 bases, J shed 3 bases, and the junction held 7 bases outside the gene matches. The CDR3 nucleotides are TGTGCCAGCAGCTTAGACCCCAGGGGGCTAAACTACGAGCAGTACTTC. This gives the protein CASSLDPRGLNYEQYF.

The chain uses TRBV9 and TRBJ1-1; D unresolved. The CDR3 is made up of 14 amino acids. The germline V gene encodes CDR1 SGDLS and CDR2 YYNGEE. V was pared by 4 bases and J by 1 base, with 11 bases between. The CDR3: CASSRESWNTEAFF. For the CDR3, the DNA is TGTGCCAGCAGCCGGGAGTCTTGGAACACTGAAGCTTTCTTT.

The V call is TRBV27, the J call TRBJ2-7; D not resolved. The CDR3 loop spans 11 amino acids. The V gene lost 3 bases and the J gene lost 5 bases, with 5 bases spanning the gap. Germline CDR1 and CDR2: MNHEY and SMNVEV (reference sequence). The CDR3 coding sequence is TGTGCCAGCAGTTTTCGTAACGAGCAGTACTTC. This encodes CASSFRNEQYF.

In nucleotides, the CDR3 is TGTGCCAGCAGCCCGAGATGGAACACCGGGGAGCTGTTTTTT. Translation: CASSPRWNTGELFF. The chain employs TRBV7-2 and TRBJ2-2; D not certain. The CDR3 sequence is 14 residues long. Germline CDR1 reads SGHTA; CDR2 reads FQGNSA. Between the trimmed V and J ends, which lost 5 bases and 1 base, there was a span of 8 bases.

CDR3 sequence reads: CASSPPGQGQGGGEQFF. CDR3 bases: TGTGCCAGCTCACCACCGGGACAGGGCCAGGGAGGAGGTGAGCAGTTCTTC. The genes are TRBV18 and TRBJ2-1; 9 positions agree with TRBD1. CDR3 size: 17 residues. J gave up 9 bases and V 0 bases, and 12 bases lay outside the gene matches. Germline V gene lookup returns CDR1 KGHSH and CDR2 LQKENI.

This chain links TRBV5-6 with TRBJ2-7; 9 bases line up with TRBD1. Germline lookup yields CDR1 SGHDT and CDR2 YYEEEE. The CDR3 length is 14 residues. The V and J ends lost 5 bases and 3 bases, in that order; junction bases with no gene match: 6. The CDR3 is CASSFWDRDYEQYF. The DNA for the CDR3 is TGTGCCAGCAGTTTCTGGGACAGGGACTACGAGCAGTACTTC.

CDR3 sequence reads: CASSLTGLAGPGGETQYF. CDR3 in DNA: TGTGCCAGCAGCTTAACGGGACTAGCGGGACCCGGGGGAGAGACCCAGTACTTC. This chain joins TRBV7-9 and TRBJ2-5, with 13 bases matching TRBD2. The CDR3 spans 18 residues. Germline loops: CDR1 SEHNR, CDR2 FQNEAQ (reference sequence). Trimming at V came to 2 bases and at J to 4 bases, leaving 10 bases not matched to a gene.

The chain joins TRBV5-6 to TRBJ2-2, with TRBD2 as a possible D gene (6 bases). Germline CDR1 and CDR2: SGHDT and YYEEEE. Trimming stripped 7 bases from V and 1 base from J, with 11 bases between. CDR3 length: 14 residues. The CDR3 DNA is TGTGCCAGCCGGTGGAGGGGGAACACCGGGGAGCTGTTTTTT. Translating gives CASRWRGNTGELFF.

The V gene is TRBV7-8, the J gene TRBJ2-7; TRBD2 matches 9 bases. The CDR3 runs to 16 residues. V was pared by 1 base and J by 0 bases, with 4 bases of the junction left unmatched. Germline V gene lookup returns CDR1 SGHVS and CDR2 FQNEAQ. CDR3 region: CASSLESGRSSYEQYF. The CDR3 DNA reads TGTGCCAGCAGCTTAGAAAGCGGGAGGAGCTCCTACGAGCAGTACTTC.

Comments on this clone: Its ends do not fully match the called genes, so a read error is possible. The chain links TRBV2 to TRBJ1-2, with TRBD1 matching over 7 bases. CDR1 and CDR2 from the germline V gene are SNHLY and FYNNEI. The CDR3 sequence is 14 residues long. In DNA, the CDR3 is TGTGCCAGCAGGGAAGGAGGGACAGCCGCCGGCTACACCTTC. It is translated as CASREGGTAAGYTF.

This chain joins TRBV19 and TRBJ2-3, with a weak D call TRBD2 (6 bases). The germline CDR1 and CDR2 sequences are LNHDA and SQIVND (reference sequence). V was clipped by 1 base and J by 5 bases, with 13 bases between them. The CDR3 loop spans 15 amino acids. CDR3 sequence (DNA): TGTGCCAGTAGTATAGTGACTCCCGGGGGAGATACGCAGTATTTT. Encoded protein: CASSIVTPGGDTQYF.

CDR3 sequence: CASSQFQQGAGGYTF. The DNA for the CDR3 is TGTGCCAGCAGCCAATTCCAACAGGGGGCTGGCGGCTACACCTTC. The chain has TRBV4-2 and TRBJ1-2; 9 bases line up with TRBD1. Unmatched junction bases numbered 9, after V lost 2 bases and J lost 8 bases. CDR3 size: 15 residues. CDR1 and CDR2 from the germline V gene are LGHNA and YNFKEQ.

The rearrangement links TRBV25-1 to TRBJ2-1; D uncertain. The CDR3 extends over 12 amino acids. The V end was cut by 2 bases, the J end by 11 bases, with 10 bases between. Germline loops: CDR1 MGHDK, CDR2 SYGVNS. In DNA, the CDR3 is TGTGCCAGCAGTGAAGGTGATCAGAAGCAGTTCTTC. This gives the protein CASSEGDQKQFF.

This chain connects TRBV19 to TRBJ2-1, with 11 bases matching TRBD1. Germline V CDR1 and CDR2: LNHDA, SQIVND (reference sequence). The CDR3 has 15 amino acids. Trimming removed 7 bases from V and 3 bases from J; junction bases left unmatched: 5. Here the CDR3 reads CASIRTGGFYNEQFF. CDR3 sequence (DNA): TGTGCCAGTATCAGGACAGGGGGCTTCTACAATGAGCAGTTCTTC. The full variable domain, in which reference TRBV19 and TRBJ2-1 provide the parts outside the CDR3, is DGGITQSPKYLFRKEGQNVTLSCEQNLNHDAMYWYRQDPGQGLRLIYYSQIVNDFQKGDIAEGYSVSREKKESFPLTVTSAQKNPTAFYLCASIRTGGFYNEQFFGPGTRLTVL.

The genes are TRBV7-9 and TRBJ2-5, with TRBD2 identical over 9 bases. This CDR3 comprises 15 residues. J lost 3 bases, V lost 5 bases, and 7 bases had no gene match. From germline, CDR1 is SEHNR and CDR2 FQNEAQ (reference sequence). Here the CDR3 reads CASSRGAGGKETQYF. The CDR3, as DNA: TGTGCCAGCAGCCGTGGGGCGGGGGGGAAAGAGACCCAGTACTTC.

The chain is built from TRBV28 and TRBJ1-1; TRBD1 matches at 7 bases. V was clipped by 2 bases and J by 0 bases; unmatched bases: 3. Germline lookup yields CDR1 MDHEN and CDR2 SYDVKM. The length of the CDR3 is 15 residues. The CDR3 spells CASSLPGQLNTEAFF. CDR3 nucleotide sequence: TGTGCCAGCAGTTTACCGGGACAGTTGAACACTGAAGCTTTCTTT.